A single sample is the source of the 30 T cell receptor beta chains below, sequenced in a study of identifying expanded T cells in peripheral blood. Libraries were prepared by immunoSEQ multiplex PCR; TCRdb keeps only in-frame clonotypes and omits some of them. The sample shows roughly 96,000 clones, around 90% of them seen only once. Sequenced material: blood. Receptors were obtained from a person aged 18 to 75 in good health.

The genes are TRBV5-1 and TRBJ1-1; no clear D gene. Trimming shortened V by 1 base and J by 5 bases, and 15 bases separated the two germline ends. This CDR3 is built from 15 residues. Looked up from germline, CDR1 is SGHRS and CDR2 is YFSETQ. CDR3 protein: CASSLRTDRGTEAFF. CDR3 nucleotides: TGCGCCAGCAGCTTGAGGACGGACCGCGGGACTGAAGCTTTCTTT.

The V gene is TRBV4-2, the J gene TRBJ2-4; 9 nucleotides align to TRBD2. Germline-derived CDR1 and CDR2 are LGHNA and YNFKEQ. The CDR3 length is 20 residues. J lost 0 bases, V lost 4 bases, and 16 bases had no gene match. In nucleotides, the CDR3 is TGTGCCAGCAGCCCGAACCTGGGTAGCGGGAGCGATGCAGCCAAAAACATTCAGTACTTC. It specifies CASSPNLGSGSDAAKNIQYF.

The rearrangement joins TRBV2 to TRBJ1-5; D may be TRBD1 (5 bases). Trimming pared 6 bases from V and 3 bases from J, leaving 15 bases between. The CDR3 sequence is 15 residues long. Germline CDR1 reads SNHLY; CDR2 reads FYNNEI. The CDR3 DNA follows: TGTGCCAGCAGACAGGAGGGGTTTTACAATCAGCCCCAGCATTTT. Translating gives CASRQEGFYNQPQHF. The variable domain in full, completed from reference TRBV2 and TRBJ1-5, reads EPEVTQTPSHQVTQMGQEVILRCVPISNHLYFYWYRQILGQKVEFLVSFYNNEISEKSEIFDDQFSVERPDGSNFTLKIRSTKLEDSAMYFCASRQEGFYNQPQHFGDGTRLSIL.

The rearrangement links TRBV19 to TRBJ2-2; 8 nucleotides match TRBD1. Germline V gene sequence: CDR1 LNHDA, CDR2 SQIVND (reference sequence). V lost 4 bases and J lost 1; bases outside the gene matches: 8. This CDR3 is built from 17 residues. CDR3 in amino acids: CASSSRYGQGNTGELFF. In DNA, the CDR3 is TGTGCCAGTAGTAGCCGCTACGGACAGGGGAACACCGGGGAGCTGTTTTTT. The full variable domain, its missing parts supplied by reference TRBV19 and TRBJ2-2, is DGGITQSPKYLFRKEGQNVTLSCEQNLNHDAMYWYRQDPGQGLRLIYYSQIVNDFQKGDIAEGYSVSREKKESFPLTVTSAQKNPTAFYLCASSSRYGQGNTGELFFGEGSRLTVL.

V usage is TRBV28 and J usage is TRBJ2-1, with D possibly TRBD2 on 6 matching bases. The germline CDR1 and CDR2 sequences are MDHEN and SYDVKM. V lost 7 bases, J lost 3 bases, and 19 bases lay in between. The CDR3 is 16 residues long. The CDR3 sequence: CASTTLRGSLYNEQFF. DNA of the CDR3: TGTGCCAGCACCACCCTGCGGGGATCTCTCTACAATGAGCAGTTCTTC.

The chain employs TRBV5-1 and TRBJ2-3, with D unresolved. Germline V gene sequence: CDR1 SGHRS, CDR2 YFSETQ. The CDR3 extends over 13 amino acids. V was pared by 4 bases and J by 5 bases, with 11 bases between. The CDR3 nucleotides read TGCGCCAGCAGCGAACTTAGAGAAGATACGCAGTATTTT. It translates to CASSELREDTQYF. Full variable domain (missing parts from reference TRBV5-1 and TRBJ2-3): KAGVTQTPRYLIKTRGQQVTLSCSPISGHRSVSWYQQTPGQGLQFLFEYFSETQRNKGNFPGRFSGRQFSNSRSEMNVSTLELGDSALYLCASSELREDTQYFGPGTRLTVL.

The chain is built from TRBV29-1 and TRBJ1-1, with D possibly being TRBD1 (5 bases). Deletions cut 5 bases from V and 3 bases from J, with 13 bases between. This CDR3 has 13 residues. Germline CDR1 SQVTM, CDR2 ANQGSEA. The CDR3 nucleotides are TGCAGCGTTTGCGGGCAGGGTTACACTGAAGCTTTCTTT. Its protein is CSVCGQGYTEAFF.

The V gene is TRBV30, the J gene TRBJ1-5; 8 bases match TRBD1. The V gene's germline CDR1 is GTSNPN and CDR2 SVGIG (reference sequence). Trimming cost V 2 bases and J 2 bases; bases outside gene matches: 11. The CDR3 is 17 residues long. The CDR3 DNA reads TGTGCCTGGAGTTATTCACAGGGGGTCGCGGGCAATCAGCCCCAGCATTTT. It is translated as CAWSYSQGVAGNQPQHF. Combining the CDR3 with reference TRBV30 and TRBJ1-5 gives the whole variable domain SQTIHQWPATLVQPVGSPLSLECTVEGTSNPNLYWYRQAAGRGLQLLFYSVGIGQISSEVPQNLSASRPQDRQFILSSKKLLLSDSGFYLCAWSYSQGVAGNQPQHFGDGTRLSIL.

The CDR3 DNA is TGTGCCAGCAGCTGGGACAGAAAAGAGACCCAGTACTTC. This codes for CASSWDRKETQYF. V gene TRBV5-6 combines with J gene TRBJ2-5; 7 bases are shared with TRBD1. The trim removed 3 bases at V and 3 bases at J, leaving 2 bases unmatched. The germline V gene encodes CDR1 SGHDT and CDR2 YYEEEE. This CDR3 is 13 amino acids long.

For this clone: Sequence at one end of the junction differs from germline and may be a read error. V usage is TRBV7-2 and J usage is TRBJ1-2; D unclear. Germline V gene sequence: CDR1 SGHTA, CDR2 FQGNSA. The CDR3 length is 14 residues. The CDR3 DNA reads TGTGCCAGCAGCCTAGCTCTTCGGGGCTATGGCTACACCTTC. This sequence encodes CASSLALRGYGYTF.

Here the CDR3 reads CASSEAQGNYGYTF. The CDR3 DNA reads as TGTGCCAGCAGTGAAGCGCAGGGGAACTATGGCTACACCTTC. The chain joins TRBV6-1 to TRBJ1-2; D is perhaps TRBD1 (6 bases). Between the trimmed V and J ends, which lost 0 bases and 2 bases, there was a span of 7 bases. The CDR3 is made up of 14 amino acids. Germline V lookup: CDR1 MNHNS, CDR2 SASEGT.

The chain combines TRBV12-5 with TRBJ2-6, with TRBD1 identical over 7 bases. The J segment lost 9 bases and the V segment lost 6 bases, leaving 8 bases of the junction unmatched. Per the germline V gene, CDR1 is LGHNT and CDR2 is FRNRAP. The CDR3 runs to 14 residues. CDR3 sequence (DNA): TGTGCTAGTGGAAACACAGGGGTGGTCAACGTCCTGACTTTC. This codes for CASGNTGVVNVLTF.

The chain recombines TRBV30 with TRBJ1-1; 8 bases agree with TRBD1. The CDR3 has 17 residues. Trimming removed 2 bases from V and 1 base from J; junction bases left unmatched: 12. Germline CDR1 and CDR2: GTSNPN and SVGIG (reference sequence). This chain's CDR3 is CAWSTPGQALKNTEAFF. The CDR3 bases are TGTGCCTGGAGTACTCCGGGACAGGCATTGAAGAACACTGAAGCTTTCTTT.

The chain recombines TRBV6-6 with TRBJ1-3; possible D gene TRBD1, 6 bases. Germline V gives CDR1 MNHNY, CDR2 SVGAGI (reference sequence). V lost 6 bases to trimming and J lost 1 base, with 10 bases between them. This CDR3 comprises 14 residues. CDR3 DNA: TGTGCCAGCAGACCACAGGGTTCTGGAAACACCATATATTTT. This sequence encodes CASRPQGSGNTIYF.

The J gene is TRBJ1-2, the V gene TRBV19; weak D call: TRBD1 (5 bases). Trimming left V 5 bases short and J 4 bases short, with 20 bases between. Looked up from germline, CDR1 is LNHDA and CDR2 is SQIVND (reference sequence). The CDR3 has 16 residues. The CDR3: CASSLNPGGDVYGYTF. For the CDR3, the DNA is TGTGCCAGTAGTCTTAACCCGGGGGGGGATGTCTATGGCTACACCTTC.

This rearrangement joins TRBV11-3 to TRBJ2-1; no definite D call. Germline V gene data show CDR1 as SGHNT and CDR2 as YENEEA. The CDR3 loop spans 14 amino acids. V was trimmed by 2 bases and J by 5 bases, leaving 10 bases between them. The CDR3 loop is CASSLRTDHNEQFF. For the CDR3, the DNA is TGTGCCAGCAGCTTAAGAACAGACCACAATGAGCAGTTCTTC. Full variable domain (missing parts from reference TRBV11-3 and TRBJ2-1): EAGVVQSPRYKIIEKKQPVAFWCNPISGHNTLYWYLQNLGQGPELLIRYENEEAVDDSQLPKDRFSAERLKGVDSTLKIQPAELGDSAVYLCASSLRTDHNEQFFGPGTRLTVL.

The CDR3 is CASSPALRDRVNTGELFF. CDR3 bases: TGCGCCAGCAGCCCGGCGTTAAGGGACAGGGTCAACACCGGGGAGCTGTTTTTT. The chain combines TRBV5-1 with TRBJ2-2; 9 bases are a match to TRBD1. J gave up 2 bases and V 4 bases, and 12 bases lay outside the gene matches. This CDR3 is 18 amino acids long. Germline assignment: CDR1 SGHRS and CDR2 YFSETQ.

This chain connects TRBV6-6 to TRBJ1-1; 8 nucleotides align to TRBD1. V was clipped by 6 bases and J by 3 bases; unmatched bases: 12. This CDR3 has 16 residues. The germline gives CDR1 MNHNY, CDR2 SVGAGI (reference sequence). Written as DNA, the CDR3 is TGTGCCAGCAGCCAAAGACAGGGGAGGTTTTACACTGAAGCTTTCTTT. Encoded protein: CASSQRQGRFYTEAFF.

This chain links TRBV19 with TRBJ2-7; possibly TRBD2 for D (6 bases). With 5 bases removed from V and 7 bases from J, the gap between germline ends came to 12 bases. CDR1 LNHDA and CDR2 SQIVND come from the germline V gene (reference sequence). This CDR3 is built from 12 residues. The CDR3 coding sequence is TGTGCCAGTAGTTCCCGGAGGGGTGAGCAGTACTTC. Its translation: CASSSRRGEQYF.

The J gene is TRBJ2-1, the V gene TRBV27; D call uncertain. The V end was cut by 1 base, the J end by 9 bases, with 10 bases between. This CDR3 has 13 residues. Germline V gene sequence: CDR1 MNHEY, CDR2 SMNVEV (reference sequence). The CDR3, as DNA: TGTGCCAGCAGTTTATACAACCCCGGTGAGCAGTTCTTC. Encoded protein: CASSLYNPGEQFF.

The J gene is TRBJ1-1, the V gene TRBV6-6; no clear D. The CDR3 is 15 residues long. Trimming cost V 7 bases and J 0 bases, with 15 bases left between them. From germline, CDR1 is MNHNY and CDR2 SVGAGI (reference sequence). The CDR3 coding sequence is TGTGCCAGCATCCCGTCCGCAGTCATGAACACTGAAGCTTTCTTT. Translated, it gives CASIPSAVMNTEAFF.

CDR3 sequence (DNA): TGCGCCAGCAGCTTGTCTCCAGCGGGGGTGCACAATGAGCAGTTCTTC. Translating gives CASSLSPAGVHNEQFF. This chain links TRBV5-1 with TRBJ2-1; 8 nucleotides match TRBD2. CDR3 size: 16 residues. Germline lookup yields CDR1 SGHRS and CDR2 YFSETQ. V trimming: 1 base; J trimming: 5 bases; junction bases outside the gene matches: 8.

The V call is TRBV6-5, the J call TRBJ2-1, with TRBD2 matching 9 bases. After removal of 6 bases from V and 7 bases from J, the junction contained 10 bases not matched to a gene. The CDR3 extends over 15 amino acids. Germline CDR1 MNHEY, CDR2 SVGAGI. CDR3 bases: TGTGCCAGCAGACTTCCGGGCGGGAGGGTTAATGAGCAGTTCTTC. Translating gives CASRLPGGRVNEQFF.

This rearrangement joins TRBV9 to TRBJ2-1; tentative D call: TRBD2 (6 bases). Trimming cost V 0 bases and J 4 bases, with 14 bases left between them. From germline, CDR1 is SGDLS and CDR2 YYNGEE. This CDR3 spans 16 amino acids. CDR3: CASSVEWAGRYNEQFF. The CDR3 DNA reads TGTGCCAGCAGCGTAGAATGGGCGGGACGGTACAATGAGCAGTTCTTC.

This rearrangement joins TRBV7-2 to TRBJ2-7, with TRBD2 identical over 13 bases. Germline assignment: CDR1 SGHTA and CDR2 FQGNSA. Trimming at V came to 4 bases and at J to 2 bases, leaving 5 bases not matched to a gene. The CDR3 covers 16 residues. The CDR3 DNA sequence: TGTGCCAGCAGCTCCACAACTAGCGGGAGGGCCTACGAGCAGTACTTC. Its protein product is CASSSTTSGRAYEQYF.

The chain recombines TRBV18 with TRBJ2-7; D gene unclear. The germline CDR1 and CDR2 sequences are KGHSH and LQKENI. Trimming left V 2 bases short and J 1 base short, with 9 bases between. The CDR3 contains 14 residues. This chain's CDR3 is CASSPNAVSYEQYF. The DNA for the CDR3 is TGTGCCAGCTCACCAAATGCGGTTTCCTACGAGCAGTACTTC.

The CDR3 DNA sequence: TGTGCCAGTAGTTCACCACCTTACGAGCAGTACTTC. It encodes CASSSPPYEQYF. The chain joins TRBV19 to TRBJ2-7; no firm D call. Trimming removed 5 bases from V and 4 bases from J, with 9 bases in between. The V gene's germline CDR1 is LNHDA and CDR2 SQIVND (reference sequence). The CDR3 consists of 12 residues.

Only one count was recorded for this clone. This rearrangement joins TRBV10-3 to TRBJ2-5, with TRBD1 as a possible D gene (7 bases). V was clipped by 7 bases and J by 3 bases, with 15 bases between them. The CDR3 totals 14 residues. The germline V gene has CDR1 ENHRY and CDR2 SYGVKD. CDR3 in amino acids: CAINPGQREETQYF. CDR3 nucleotide sequence: TGTGCCATCAACCCGGGACAGCGGGAAGAGACCCAGTACTTC.

The gene calls are TRBV14 and TRBJ2-6, with D unresolved. Trimming shortened V by 5 bases and J by 0 bases, and 14 bases separated the two germline ends. The CDR3 contains 17 residues. CDR1 and CDR2 (germline): SGHDN, FVKESK. The CDR3 bases are TGTGCCAGCAGCTTACGAGGTGTATCCTCTGGGGCCAACGTCCTGACTTTC. This encodes CASSLRGVSSGANVLTF.

V is TRBV10-3 and J is TRBJ1-4; D remains unclear. The germline gives CDR1 ENHRY, CDR2 SYGVKD. The CDR3 has 14 amino acids. The germline V and J ends were trimmed by 3 bases and 3 bases, with 8 bases remaining between them. The CDR3 coding sequence is TGTGCCATCAGTGATGACGGCCCTAATGAAAAACTGTTTTTT. Encoded protein: CAISDDGPNEKLFF.